This T cell receptor beta chain stems from a study of beta chain features in type 1 diabetes. Whole-study findings and limits: For patients and controls alike, PCR might favor shorter templates to the same degree. Patients' naive, central memory and regulatory TCRB repertoires appeared more alike than those of healthy donors. Type 1 diabetes patients showed a moderate but significant shortening of TCRB CDR3s in all four CD4+ subsets.

What was sequenced were expressed TCRB transcripts, since all of the isolated RNA had been reverse transcribed. Sequencing of naive, central memory and regulatory T cell samples gave an average of about 3.57 million reads. Assay: immunoSEQ multiplex PCR; the TCRdb copy retains only in-frame clones and omits some. The sample yields about 740,000 clones, 13% seen once. CDR1 is GTSNPN, CDR2 SVGIG, per germline (reference sequence). This CDR3 region has 14 residues. V was shortened by 5 bases and J by 1 base, with 12 bases between the two germline ends. On this clone itself: What it binds is not known.

This clonotype was obtained from a man aged 18-30 years with type 1 diabetes. This chain joins TRBV30 and TRBJ1-5; TRBD1 is a possible D gene (5 bases). Sample: naive CD4+ T cells from blood. CDR3 DNA: TGTGCCTGGGCCTCTGGACAAAGCAATCAGCCCCAGCATTTT. Translation: CAWASGQSNQPQHF.